The rows below give T cell receptor beta chains drawn from one sample of a study of CD8 T cells in ankylosing spondylitis. TCRdb reanalysed the 5' RACE reads using MiXCR and keeps one entry per CDR3 protein. The table shows over 450,000 distinct CDR3 sequences, with about 13% occurring only once. Input material: blood, either unsorted or a sorted T cell fraction (not recorded which). These receptors all stem from a male donor with ankylosing spondylitis. The CDR3 runs from the conserved cysteine through the conserved F or W. Each record gives: J gene, V gene, D gene, clone size, CDR3 DNA, CDR3 protein. D genes are given only for firm matches. Rows may omit the clone size; those that give it use once, few, many or a size class.

j_call: TRBJ2-5; v_call: TRBV27; d_call: -; clone_size: -; cdr3_nt: TGTGCCAGCAGTTTATATGGTGCCGAGACCCAGTACTTC; cdr3_aa: CASSLYGAETQYF
j_call: TRBJ1-2; v_call: TRBV24-1; d_call: TRBD1; clone_size: -; cdr3_nt: TGTGCCACCAGCCCGTCGGTTGGACAGGGCCCCTATGGCTACACCTTC; cdr3_aa: CATSPSVGQGPYGYTF
j_call: TRBJ2-2; v_call: TRBV19; d_call: TRBD1; clone_size: few; cdr3_nt: TGTGCCAGTAGTAATCTGGACAGGGGGCTGTACACCGGGGAGCTGTTTTTT; cdr3_aa: CASSNLDRGLYTGELFF
j_call: TRBJ1-5; v_call: TRBV20-1; d_call: -; clone_size: -; cdr3_nt: TGCAGTGCTAGAGATGAAGGGAGGGATCGTTCGGCCCAGCATTTT; cdr3_aa: CSARDEGRDRSAQHF
j_call: TRBJ2-1; v_call: TRBV5-1; d_call: TRBD2; clone_size: few; cdr3_nt: TGCGCCAGCAGCTCGACTAGCGGGTTCTCCTACAATGAGCAGTTCTTC; cdr3_aa: CASSSTSGFSYNEQFF
j_call: TRBJ1-5; v_call: TRBV12-3/TRBV12-4; d_call: -; clone_size: many; cdr3_nt: TGTGCCAGCAGTTTGTTTAATCAGCCCCAGCATTTT; cdr3_aa: CASSLFNQPQHF
j_call: TRBJ2-2; v_call: TRBV10-3; d_call: -; clone_size: many; cdr3_nt: TGTGCCATCAGTGAGTACACCACCGCCACCGGGGAGCTGTTTTTT; cdr3_aa: CAISEYTTATGELFF
j_call: TRBJ2-5; v_call: TRBV18; d_call: TRBD2; clone_size: few; cdr3_nt: TGTGCCAGCTCACCATCGGGAGGGGTCCAAGAGACCCAGTACTTC; cdr3_aa: CASSPSGGVQETQYF
j_call: TRBJ2-1; v_call: TRBV20-1; d_call: -; clone_size: few; cdr3_nt: TGCAGTGCTAGAGACGAGGGAGGGGGCTCCTACAATGAGCAGTTCTTC; cdr3_aa: CSARDEGGGSYNEQFF
j_call: TRBJ2-1; v_call: TRBV19; d_call: TRBD2; clone_size: -; cdr3_nt: TGTGCCAGTGCGCCTAGCGGGAGGGCCGGTGAGCAGTTCTTC; cdr3_aa: CASAPSGRAGEQFF
j_call: TRBJ2-1; v_call: TRBV7-9; d_call: -; clone_size: many; cdr3_nt: TGTGCCAGCAGCCCCGAACCCCACGGGCCAACCTACAATGAGCAGTTCTTC; cdr3_aa: CASSPEPHGPTYNEQFF
j_call: TRBJ2-3; v_call: TRBV5-5; d_call: -; clone_size: few; cdr3_nt: TGTGCCAGCATGCCGGGGAGGATGAGGTCGTATACAGATACGCAGTATTTT; cdr3_aa: CASMPGRMRSYTDTQYF
j_call: TRBJ1-2; v_call: TRBV3-1; d_call: -; clone_size: few; cdr3_nt: TGTGCCAGCAGCCAAGACACCACAATTCAGGGCTACACCTTC; cdr3_aa: CASSQDTTIQGYTF
j_call: TRBJ2-3; v_call: TRBV27; d_call: TRBD2; clone_size: many; cdr3_nt: TGTGCCAGCAGTTTTCGGGGAGGGACAGATACGCAGTATTTT; cdr3_aa: CASSFRGGTDTQYF
j_call: TRBJ1-5; v_call: TRBV6-2/TRBV6-3; d_call: TRBD1; clone_size: few; cdr3_nt: TGTGCCAGCAGAAACCTTGGGACAGGGGGCGATCAGCCCCAGCATTTT; cdr3_aa: CASRNLGTGGDQPQHF
j_call: TRBJ1-4; v_call: TRBV27; d_call: -; clone_size: -; cdr3_nt: TGTGCCAGCAGTTTTGATCAGGGGAATGAAAAACTGTTTTTT; cdr3_aa: CASSFDQGNEKLFF
j_call: TRBJ2-3; v_call: TRBV6-6; d_call: -; clone_size: few; cdr3_nt: TGTGCCAGCAGTCCGATGTATGGAGATACGCAGTATTTT; cdr3_aa: CASSPMYGDTQYF
j_call: TRBJ1-1; v_call: TRBV25-1; d_call: -; clone_size: many; cdr3_nt: TGTGCCAGCAGTGAAGGTTCCGACACTGAAGCTTTCTTT; cdr3_aa: CASSEGSDTEAFF
j_call: TRBJ2-1; v_call: TRBV24-1; d_call: TRBD2; clone_size: -; cdr3_nt: TGTGCCACCAGTGATTCAGCCCTACCTGACGGCGGGGGGAAATACAATGAGCAGTTCTTC; cdr3_aa: CATSDSALPDGGGKYNEQFF
j_call: TRBJ2-1; v_call: TRBV5-1; d_call: TRBD1; clone_size: -; cdr3_nt: TGCGCCAGCAGCCCCCAGGGGACAGGGGGCAATGAGCAGTTCTTC; cdr3_aa: CASSPQGTGGNEQFF
j_call: TRBJ2-1; v_call: TRBV11-3; d_call: TRBD2; clone_size: few; cdr3_nt: TGTGCCAGCAGCTTATCCCCGTCTAGCGGGTCCTACAATGAGCAGTTCTTC; cdr3_aa: CASSLSPSSGSYNEQFF
j_call: TRBJ1-1; v_call: TRBV7-9; d_call: TRBD1; clone_size: few; cdr3_nt: TGTGCCAGCAGGAGAACAGGGGAGGGGGACACTGAAGCTTTCTTT; cdr3_aa: CASRRTGEGDTEAFF
j_call: TRBJ2-7; v_call: TRBV20-1; d_call: -; clone_size: -; cdr3_nt: TGCAGTGCCACAGGGTTCTACGAGCAGTACTTC; cdr3_aa: CSATGFYEQYF
j_call: TRBJ1-3; v_call: TRBV25-1; d_call: -; clone_size: few; cdr3_nt: TGTGCCAGCAGTCCCCGGGCCTCTCCGGGAAACACCATATATTTT; cdr3_aa: CASSPRASPGNTIYF
j_call: TRBJ2-5; v_call: TRBV11-3; d_call: -; clone_size: few; cdr3_nt: TGTGCCAGCAGCCTCAGAACAGGGCTCCAAGAGACCCAGTACTTC; cdr3_aa: CASSLRTGLQETQYF
j_call: TRBJ1-1; v_call: TRBV29-1; d_call: -; clone_size: -; cdr3_nt: TGCAGCGGGGGGGAAGTGACAGCGGCCACTGAAGCTTTCTTT; cdr3_aa: CSGGEVTAATEAFF
j_call: TRBJ1-1; v_call: TRBV3-1; d_call: -; clone_size: many; cdr3_nt: TGTGCCAGCAGCCAAGCACAGAACACTGAAGCTTTCTTT; cdr3_aa: CASSQAQNTEAFF
j_call: TRBJ2-5; v_call: TRBV27; d_call: -; clone_size: few; cdr3_nt: TGTGCCAGCAGTTTGAATCGCCGACAAGAGACCCAGTACTTC; cdr3_aa: CASSLNRRQETQYF
j_call: TRBJ2-3; v_call: TRBV20-1; d_call: -; clone_size: -; cdr3_nt: TGCAGTGTCATACAAATGGGGGATACGCAGTATTTT; cdr3_aa: CSVIQMGDTQYF
j_call: TRBJ2-1; v_call: TRBV20-1; d_call: -; clone_size: -; cdr3_nt: TGCAGTGCGGTTTATGCGAGTAATGAGCAGTTCTTC; cdr3_aa: CSAVYASNEQFF
j_call: TRBJ1-3; v_call: TRBV4-1; d_call: -; clone_size: -; cdr3_nt: TGCGCCAGCAGCCAAGTTTCCAGCTCTGGAAACACCATATATTTT; cdr3_aa: CASSQVSSSGNTIYF
j_call: TRBJ2-3; v_call: TRBV7-2; d_call: TRBD2; clone_size: -; cdr3_nt: TGTGCCAGCAGCCACAGCGGGAGGGCAGATACGCAGTATTTT; cdr3_aa: CASSHSGRADTQYF
j_call: TRBJ2-5; v_call: TRBV14; d_call: -; clone_size: many; cdr3_nt: TGTGCCAGCAGCCAATTGGGGGTGGAGACCCAGTACTTC; cdr3_aa: CASSQLGVETQYF
j_call: TRBJ2-7; v_call: TRBV11-2; d_call: -; clone_size: -; cdr3_nt: TGTGCCAGCAGCCCCCACGAGGAGCAGTACTTC; cdr3_aa: CASSPHEEQYF
j_call: TRBJ2-2; v_call: TRBV20-1; d_call: TRBD2; clone_size: -; cdr3_nt: TGCAGTGCCACAACCCCCGGGACTAGCTCCACCGGGGAGCTGTTTTTT; cdr3_aa: CSATTPGTSSTGELFF
j_call: TRBJ1-2; v_call: TRBV18; d_call: -; clone_size: few; cdr3_nt: TGTGCCAGCTCACCAGTCGGGGTTGAGGATGGCTACACCTTC; cdr3_aa: CASSPVGVEDGYTF
j_call: TRBJ1-3; v_call: TRBV6-1; d_call: TRBD1; clone_size: -; cdr3_nt: TGTGCCCACGTAATGGGACAGGCCAACTCTGGAAACACCATATATTTT; cdr3_aa: CAHVMGQANSGNTIYF
j_call: TRBJ2-1; v_call: TRBV5-5; d_call: TRBD2; clone_size: -; cdr3_nt: TGTGCCAGCAGCTTACCGTCTGGCGGGAGGGCCCGTCGGTACTTC; cdr3_aa: CASSLPSGGRARRYF
j_call: TRBJ2-4; v_call: TRBV7-2; d_call: TRBD2; clone_size: many; cdr3_nt: TGTGCCAGCAGCCTTAGCGGGAGAGCCAAAAACATTCAGTACTTC; cdr3_aa: CASSLSGRAKNIQYF
j_call: TRBJ1-1; v_call: TRBV20-1; d_call: -; clone_size: few; cdr3_nt: TGCAGTGACTCGCCCCCCCCACACATGAACACTGAAGCTTTCTTT; cdr3_aa: CSDSPPPHMNTEAFF
j_call: TRBJ2-1; v_call: TRBV12-3/TRBV12-4; d_call: -; clone_size: few; cdr3_nt: TGTGCCAGCATCCAGGACAGAAACGGAGCGAGCGATGAGCAGTTCTTC; cdr3_aa: CASIQDRNGASDEQFF
j_call: TRBJ1-5; v_call: TRBV20-1; d_call: -; clone_size: many; cdr3_nt: TGCAGTGCTAGAGGGGACCAATATAGCAATCAGCCCCAGCATTTT; cdr3_aa: CSARGDQYSNQPQHF
j_call: TRBJ2-5; v_call: TRBV27; d_call: -; clone_size: -; cdr3_nt: TGTGCCAGCAGCAAGGGTCAGCATCAAGAGACCCAGTACTTC; cdr3_aa: CASSKGQHQETQYF
j_call: TRBJ2-5; v_call: TRBV6-2/TRBV6-3; d_call: -; clone_size: once; cdr3_nt: TGTGCCAGCATTTATTCCGAGATCTGGGGGGAGACCCAGTACTTC; cdr3_aa: CASIYSEIWGETQYF
j_call: TRBJ2-3; v_call: TRBV2; d_call: TRBD2; clone_size: -; cdr3_nt: TGTGCCGCCAGGGCGGGAGAGAGCACAGATACGCAGTATTTT; cdr3_aa: CAARAGESTDTQYF
j_call: TRBJ2-1; v_call: TRBV7-2; d_call: -; clone_size: few; cdr3_nt: TGTGCCAGCAGCTTAGGCGGGGAGAACAATGAGCAGTTCTTC; cdr3_aa: CASSLGGENNEQFF
j_call: TRBJ2-5; v_call: TRBV20-1; d_call: TRBD1; clone_size: -; cdr3_nt: TGCAGTGCTAGTACAGGGGGCCTCTTTTCGGGAGAGGAGACCCAGTACTTC; cdr3_aa: CSASTGGLFSGEETQYF
j_call: TRBJ2-1; v_call: TRBV5-1; d_call: -; clone_size: many; cdr3_nt: TGCGCCAGCAGCTTGCGGCTAGCAAAGCACAATGAGCAGTTCTTC; cdr3_aa: CASSLRLAKHNEQFF